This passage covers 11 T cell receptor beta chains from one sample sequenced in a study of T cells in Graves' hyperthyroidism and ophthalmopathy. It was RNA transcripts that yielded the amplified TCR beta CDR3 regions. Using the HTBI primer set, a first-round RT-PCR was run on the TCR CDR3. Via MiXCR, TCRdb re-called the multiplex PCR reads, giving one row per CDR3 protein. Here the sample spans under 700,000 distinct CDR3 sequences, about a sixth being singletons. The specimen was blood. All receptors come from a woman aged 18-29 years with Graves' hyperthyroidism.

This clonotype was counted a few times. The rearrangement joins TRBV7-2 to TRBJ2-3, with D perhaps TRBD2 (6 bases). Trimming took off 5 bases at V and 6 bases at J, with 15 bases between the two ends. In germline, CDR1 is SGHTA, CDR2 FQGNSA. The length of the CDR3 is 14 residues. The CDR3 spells CASSKAGFEDTQYF. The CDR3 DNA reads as TGTGCCAGCAGCAAAGCGGGCTTTGAGGATACGCAGTATTTT.

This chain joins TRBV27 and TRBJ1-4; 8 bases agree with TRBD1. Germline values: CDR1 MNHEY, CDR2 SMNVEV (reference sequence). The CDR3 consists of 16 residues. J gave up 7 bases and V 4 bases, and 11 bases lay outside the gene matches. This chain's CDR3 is CASSSILQGEGEKLFF. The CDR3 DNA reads TGTGCCAGCAGTTCAATTCTACAGGGGGAAGGTGAAAAACTGTTTTTT.

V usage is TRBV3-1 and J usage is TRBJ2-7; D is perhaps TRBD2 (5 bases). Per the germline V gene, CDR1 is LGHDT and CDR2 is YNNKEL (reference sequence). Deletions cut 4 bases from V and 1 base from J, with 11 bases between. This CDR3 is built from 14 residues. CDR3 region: CASSPEGSSYEQYF. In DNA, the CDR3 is TGTGCCAGCAGCCCTGAGGGATCTTCCTACGAGCAGTACTTC.

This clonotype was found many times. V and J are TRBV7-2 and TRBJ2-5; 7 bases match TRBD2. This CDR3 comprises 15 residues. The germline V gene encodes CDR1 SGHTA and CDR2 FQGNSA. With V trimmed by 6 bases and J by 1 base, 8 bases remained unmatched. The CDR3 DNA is TGTGCCAGCAGTTCCTCCGGGGGGTCCCAAGAGACCCAGTACTTC. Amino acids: CASSSSGGSQETQYF.

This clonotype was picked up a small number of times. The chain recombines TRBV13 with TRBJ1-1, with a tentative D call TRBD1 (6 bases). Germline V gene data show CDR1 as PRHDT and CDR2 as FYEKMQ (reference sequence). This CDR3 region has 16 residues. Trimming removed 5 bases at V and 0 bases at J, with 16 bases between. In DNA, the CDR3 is TGTGCCAGCAGCGCGACAGGCCCCGCGATGAACACTGAAGCTTTCTTT. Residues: CASSATGPAMNTEAFF.

CDR3 protein: CASSGLAGVEQFF. CDR3 nucleotides: TGTGCCAGTAGTGGACTAGCGGGGGTTGAGCAGTTCTTC. This chain uses TRBV28 with TRBJ2-1; 13 bases map to TRBD2. CDR1 and CDR2 from the germline V gene are MDHEN and SYDVKM. The CDR3 covers 13 residues. With V trimmed by 9 bases and J by 9 bases, 5 bases remained unmatched.

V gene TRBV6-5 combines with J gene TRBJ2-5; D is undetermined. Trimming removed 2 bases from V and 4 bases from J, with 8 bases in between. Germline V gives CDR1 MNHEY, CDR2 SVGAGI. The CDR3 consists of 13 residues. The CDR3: CASSYRSTETQYF. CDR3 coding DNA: TGTGCCAGCAGTTACAGGAGTACAGAGACCCAGTACTTC.

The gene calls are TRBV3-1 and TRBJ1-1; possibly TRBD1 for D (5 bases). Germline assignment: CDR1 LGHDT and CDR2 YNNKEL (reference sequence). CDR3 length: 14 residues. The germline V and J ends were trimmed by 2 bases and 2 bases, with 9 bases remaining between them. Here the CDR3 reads CASSQWGSNTEAFF. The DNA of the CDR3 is TGTGCCAGCAGCCAATGGGGGTCCAACACTGAAGCTTTCTTT.

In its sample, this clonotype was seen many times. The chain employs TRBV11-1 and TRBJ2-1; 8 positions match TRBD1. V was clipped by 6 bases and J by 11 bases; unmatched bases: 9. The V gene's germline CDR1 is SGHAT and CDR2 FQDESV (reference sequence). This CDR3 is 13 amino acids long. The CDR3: CASSSKDRAQQFF. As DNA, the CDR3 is TGTGCCAGCAGTTCGAAGGACAGGGCTCAGCAGTTCTTC.

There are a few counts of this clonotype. CDR3: CSVQGANTEAFF. The CDR3 region has the DNA TGCAGCGTACAGGGGGCTAACACTGAAGCTTTCTTT. The chain uses TRBV29-1 and TRBJ1-1; 9 bases map to TRBD1. This CDR3 comprises 12 residues. Germline lookup yields CDR1 SQVTM and CDR2 ANQGSEA. The junction had 1 base not matched to a gene; V was cut back by 6 bases and J by 2 bases. The full variable domain, with the rest looked up from reference TRBV29-1 and TRBJ1-1, is SAVISQKPSRDICQRGTSLTIQCQVDSQVTMMFWYRQQPGQSLTLIATANQGSEATYESGFVIDKFPISRPNLTFSTLTVSNMSPEDSSIYLCSVQGANTEAFFGQGTRLTVV.

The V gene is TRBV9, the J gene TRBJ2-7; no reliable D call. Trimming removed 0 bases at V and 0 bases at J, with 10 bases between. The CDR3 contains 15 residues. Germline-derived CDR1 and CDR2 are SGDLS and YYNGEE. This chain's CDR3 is CASSVGGLLSYEQYF. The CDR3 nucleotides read TGTGCCAGCAGCGTAGGAGGCCTTCTCTCCTACGAGCAGTACTTC.